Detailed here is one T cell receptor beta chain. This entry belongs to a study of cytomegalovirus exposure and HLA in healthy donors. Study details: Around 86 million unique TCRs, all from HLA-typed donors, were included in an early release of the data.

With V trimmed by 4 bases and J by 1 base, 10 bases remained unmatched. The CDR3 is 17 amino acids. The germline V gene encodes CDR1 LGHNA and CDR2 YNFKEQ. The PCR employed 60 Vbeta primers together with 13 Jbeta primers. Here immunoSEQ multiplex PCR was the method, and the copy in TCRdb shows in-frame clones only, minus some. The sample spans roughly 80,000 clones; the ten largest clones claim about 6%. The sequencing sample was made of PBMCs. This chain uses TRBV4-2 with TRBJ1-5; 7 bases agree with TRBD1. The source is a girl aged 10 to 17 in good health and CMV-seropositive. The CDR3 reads CASSLGPTGSSNQPQHF. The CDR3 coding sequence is TGTGCCAGCAGCCTCGGACCGACAGGGTCGAGCAATCAGCCCCAGCATTTT.